This T cell receptor (beta chain) derives from a study of vaccination and CD4 T cells after COVID-19 (dated by TCRdb to the early 2020s). In terms of the full investigation: Convalescent patients had a positive SARS-CoV-2 result on nasal swab PCR, and of these patients, nine had mild disease and one had severe disease. The convalescent cohort comprised six males and four females, including two Hispanic individuals, seven Caucasians, two Asians and one multiracial person. The cultures were stimulated with overlapping spike peptide pools from SARS-CoV-2 and from the common cold coronaviruses HCoV-NL63, HCoV-OC43 and HCoV-229E. Post-vaccine blood samples were collected a median of around 2.5 months after the second vaccine dose, ranging from about 13 to 241 days. Each participant got two doses of either the Pfizer-BioNTech BNT162b2 vaccine (n=8) or the Moderna mRNA-1273 vaccine (n=2). Post-COVID blood samples from convalescent patients were collected a median of 101 days after diagnosis, with a range of roughly 30 to 170 days. The spike-specific CD4+ TCR repertoire was compared before and after mRNA vaccination in 10 to 11 COVID-19 convalescent patients and a handful of infection-naive healthy vaccine recipients. Control cultures received a CEFX viral epitope pool as the positive control, an HIV-1 Nef peptide pool as the negative control, or no peptide. Paper-wide results and their limitations: Nearly all vaccine-specific clones in convalescent patients (304 of 307) were mono-reactive for SARS-CoV-2 spike rather than cross-reactive with common cold coronaviruses. Among convalescent patients, a median about 90% of the SARS-CoV-2-reactive clones seen after vaccination appeared only after vaccination, which suggests priming specific to the vaccine. The median count of SARS-CoV-2-reactive clonotypes went up from 20 to 25 after infection to a few dozen after vaccination, although the change was not significant. Relatively few convalescent patients were included in the study, and early timepoints after natural infection were not analyzed.

This specimen's treatment or condition label, per the study, means: approximately 11-day PBMC culture with coronavirus spike peptide pools or control peptides (ViraFEST assay). The ViraFEST assay was used in the study, in which antigen-specific T cells were expanded with peptide pools and expanded clonotypes were subsequently identified by TCR sequencing. The convalescent patients' positive SARS-CoV-2 PCR tests fell between March and December 2020, which was before the Alpha, Beta and Delta variants emerged in the United States. Under 2.5 million PBMCs per well were cultured in IMDM with 5% human AB serum and approximately 10 IU/ml IL-2, plus 10 ug/ml peptide pools. On days 3 and 7, half of the culture medium was replaced with fresh IL-2-containing medium. CD4+ T cells were isolated after roughly 9 days of culture through negative selection using the EasySep CD4+ T cell isolation kit. Ficoll-Paque Plus gradient centrifugation was used to isolate PBMCs from whole blood, and the isolated PBMCs were then either used fresh or cryopreserved at -140C. Triplicate wells were generally used for each culture condition.

As regards this clonotype: Its specific antigen is unknown. Per-base qualities were not stored, and no clone one base away is much larger.

Receptors were amplified or captured by PCR. At the Johns Hopkins FTIC core, DNA from the cultured CD4+ T cells underwent TCR sequencing with the Oncomine TCR Beta short-read assay. The QIAamp micro DNA kit was used to extract genomic DNA from the cultured CD4+ T cells. The Oncomine TCR Beta libraries from cultured CD4+ T cells were pooled using unique dual indexes and then sequenced on an Illumina iSeq 100. Per the source publication's procedure: Non-productive sequences were filtered out, and CDR3s that did not start with C, did not end with F or W, or were shorter than 7 amino acids were discarded. Antigen-specific clonotypes were identified with the MANAFEST web application by comparing peptide-stimulated wells with reference and other culture wells. An FDR below 0.05, an odds ratio above 5, and a productive frequency above 0.1% in at least two of three replicate wells were required for clones to be considered positive. Cross-reactive clonotypes were defined as significantly expanded in both SARS-CoV-2 spike wells and at least one common cold coronavirus spike condition. Similarity between CDR3 sequences was evaluated in R version 3.6.1 using Levenshtein distances (stringdist) and unrooted phylogenetic trees (ape). TCRdb ran its own pipeline on the public reads, namely fastp trimming at Q25 and MiXCR clone calling, and kept in-frame beta chains. For every CDR3 protein sequence, its rows merge into one entry that carries the most common genes and DNA. TCRdb, rather than the study authors, made the V and J calls. The sample table holds about 14,000 distinct CDR3 sequences, of which around 24% were seen once. 15% to 20% of the sample belongs to the ten largest clones.

The junction carries 9 bases between V and J, which are trimmed by 5 bases and 4 bases respectively. The germline V gene (reference sequence) supplies CDR1 SEHNR and CDR2 FQNEAQ. The CDR3 contains 14 residues, cysteine and phenylalanine counted. Just the 42-base CDR3 DNA is kept, in frame starting at base 1. The starting material was CD4+ T cells from blood, cultured in vitro, obtained after SARS-CoV-2 vaccination. This TCR derives from a human donor who had recovered from COVID-19. This chain joins TRBV7-9 to TRBJ2-6; the D gene cannot be resolved reliably. The CDR3 loop reads CASSRRAGANVLTF. The DNA sequence follows: TGTGCCAGCAGCCGCCGGGCGGGGGCCAACGTCCTGACTTTC.